Listed below are T cell receptor beta chains from one sample, sequenced in a study of shared clonotypes between healthy human individuals. Produced via immunoSEQ multiplex PCR; TCRdb's table is partial and in-frame only. The sample has over a million clones; over 95% are singletons. Sequenced input: naive CD4+ T cells sorted from blood. The receptors originated from a man aged 25 to 40 in good health. Both conserved end residues are part of each CDR3. D genes are given only for firm matches. Some rows mark clone size as missing; the rest say once, few, many or name a class of expanded clone.

abundance | j_gene | d_gene | v_gene | CDR3aa | CDR3nt
- | TRBJ2-7 | - | TRBV5-1 | CASSPNRRQANEQYF | TGCGCCAGCAGCCCCAACAGACGACAGGCCAACGAGCAGTACTTC
- | TRBJ1-2 | - | TRBV20-1 | CSATFGGYTF | TGCAGTGCTACCTTTGGGGGCTACACCTTC
once | TRBJ1-2 | TRBD1 | TRBV10-3 | CAISKELWTGGNNGYTF | TGTGCCATCAGCAAGGAACTATGGACAGGGGGGAACAATGGCTACACCTTC
- | TRBJ2-7 | - | TRBV28 | CASSSGDEQYF | TGTGCCAGCAGTTCGGGAGACGAGCAGTACTTC
- | TRBJ2-3 | - | TRBV11-3 | CASSLGDSNTDTQYF | TGTGCCAGCAGCTTGGGGGACTCAAACACAGATACGCAGTATTTT
- | TRBJ2-5 | - | TRBV28 | CASSPQGPGTQYF | TGTGCCAGCAGTCCACAGGGCCCTGGGACCCAGTACTTC
- | TRBJ2-1 | - | TRBV10-3 | CAISESGRESSYNEQFF | TGTGCCATCAGTGAGTCCGGCAGGGAGAGCTCCTACAATGAGCAGTTCTTC
- | TRBJ2-1 | - | TRBV7-2 | CASSPGRNNEQFF | TGTGCCAGCAGCCCCGGGCGGAACAATGAGCAGTTCTTC
- | TRBJ1-4 | - | TRBV11-2 | CASRSRGTSNEKLFF | TGTGCCAGCAGATCCCGAGGGACTTCCAATGAAAAACTGTTTTTT
- | TRBJ2-5 | - | TRBV7-9 | CASSPRESRETQYF | TGTGCCAGCAGCCCCAGGGAATCGAGAGAGACCCAGTACTTC
- | TRBJ2-3 | - | TRBV11-2 | CASSRGASSLPDTQYF | TGTGCCAGCAGCCGTGGGGCTAGCAGCCTCCCAGATACGCAGTATTTT
- | TRBJ2-1 | - | TRBV27 | CASSFLPGSEQFF | TGTGCCAGCAGTTTCCTCCCAGGGAGTGAGCAGTTCTTC
- | TRBJ1-2 | TRBD1 | TRBV5-8 | CASSHRDREFHGYTF | TGTGCCAGCAGCCACCGGGACAGGGAGTTTCATGGCTACACCTTC
- | TRBJ1-3 | - | TRBV11-2 | CASSPRVSSGNTIYF | TGTGCCAGCAGCCCCAGGGTCAGCTCTGGAAACACCATATATTTT
- | TRBJ2-2 | - | TRBV4-3 | CASSQTLVGSTGELFF | TGCGCCAGCAGCCAGACCCTGGTGGGTTCCACCGGGGAGCTGTTTTTT
- | TRBJ1-5 | - | TRBV19 | CASSINWRGRGTSQRGAQHF | TGTGCCAGTAGTATAAATTGGCGGGGCAGGGGAACGAGCCAACGTGGAGCCCAGCATTTT
- | TRBJ1-3 | TRBD1 | TRBV19 | CASSRGPGRNTIYF | TGTGCCAGTTCCAGGGGGCCAGGTAGAAACACCATATATTTT
- | TRBJ2-7 | - | TRBV19 | CASSRRGVASYEQYF | TGTGCCAGTAGTCGCAGGGGGGTCGCCTCCTACGAGCAGTACTTC
- | TRBJ2-5 | - | TRBV28 | CASSFIGFDSSGTQYF | TGTGCCAGCAGTTTTATCGGTTTTGACTCGTCGGGGACCCAGTACTTC
- | TRBJ2-3 | - | TRBV7-9 | CASSLVGTDTQYF | TGTGCCAGCAGCTTAGTGGGCACAGATACGCAGTATTTT
- | TRBJ2-1 | TRBD2 | TRBV5-1 | CASSYGTSGRILAYNEQFF | TGCGCCAGCAGCTACGGGACTAGCGGGAGGATTTTAGCCTACAATGAGCAGTTCTTC
- | TRBJ1-4 | - | TRBV27 | CASSPRSIRSEKLFF | TGTGCCAGCAGTCCCCGATCGATCAGGAGTGAAAAACTGTTTTTT
- | TRBJ1-1 | - | TRBV13 | CASSYTWGGEAFF | TGTGCCAGCAGCTACACTTGGGGCGGAGAAGCTTTCTTT
- | TRBJ2-7 | - | TRBV21-1 | CASSNLTSGSPDTWGYEQYF | TGTGCCAGCAGCAACCTGACTAGCGGGAGCCCCGATACTTGGGGCTACGAGCAGTACTTC
- | TRBJ2-7 | - | TRBV5-1 | CASSFEPSSYEQYF | TGCGCCAGCAGCTTCGAGCCCAGCTCCTACGAGCAGTACTTC
- | TRBJ2-1 | TRBD2 | TRBV7-2 | CASSLWTSGRANYNEQFF | TGTGCCAGCAGCCTCTGGACTAGCGGGAGGGCCAACTACAATGAGCAGTTCTTC
- | TRBJ2-3 | TRBD1 | TRBV29-1 | CSVGDSWPDTQYF | TGCAGCGTTGGGGACAGTTGGCCAGATACGCAGTATTTT
- | TRBJ2-7 | - | TRBV27 | CASSLMVGREQYF | TGTGCCAGCAGTTTAATGGTCGGGCGCGAGCAGTACTTC
- | TRBJ2-7 | - | TRBV29-1 | CSVSTGPYEQYF | TGCAGCGTTTCGACAGGCCCCTACGAGCAGTACTTC
- | TRBJ1-4 | TRBD1 | TRBV25-1 | CASTLSTGNSILDEKLFF | TGTGCCAGCACCCTATCGACAGGGAACTCTATCTTGGATGAAAAACTGTTTTTT
- | TRBJ1-4 | - | TRBV5-1 | CASSTDPGEKLFF | TGCGCCAGCAGCACGGACCCTGGTGAAAAACTGTTTTTT
- | TRBJ2-7 | TRBD2 | TRBV9 | CASSVASSGSYEQYF | TGTGCCAGCAGCGTAGCATCTAGCGGTTCCTACGAGCAGTACTTC
- | TRBJ2-7 | - | TRBV19 | CASSIGPGIPSYEQYF | TGTGCCAGTAGTATAGGCCCAGGAATCCCCTCCTACGAGCAGTACTTC
- | TRBJ2-3 | - | TRBV29-1 | CSVGDGDTQYF | TGCAGCGTTGGGGATGGAGATACGCAGTATTTT
- | TRBJ2-2 | - | TRBV6-1 | CASSLQGAGELFF | TGTGCCAGCAGTCTACAGGGTGCCGGGGAGCTGTTTTTT
- | TRBJ2-7 | TRBD2 | TRBV9 | CASSPRVAGGSYEQYF | TGTGCCAGCAGCCCCCGGGTAGCGGGAGGGTCCTACGAGCAGTACTTC
- | TRBJ2-7 | TRBD2 | TRBV2 | CASSVGLAAFYEQYF | TGTGCCAGCAGTGTGGGACTAGCGGCATTTTACGAGCAGTACTTC
- | TRBJ2-1 | - | TRBV6-1 | CASAGTGHWNEQFF | TGTGCCAGCGCCGGTACGGGGCATTGGAATGAGCAGTTCTTC
- | TRBJ2-1 | - | TRBV29-1 | CSVGGRSSYNEQFF | TGCAGCGTTGGGGGGAGGAGCTCCTACAATGAGCAGTTCTTC
once | TRBJ1-2 | - | TRBV5-5 | CASILGPPSNYGYTF | TGTGCCAGCATTCTGGGACCGCCATCTAACTATGGCTACACCTTC
- | TRBJ2-1 | TRBD2 | TRBV5-4 | CASSLGVAGGGNEQFF | TGTGCCAGCAGCTTGGGGGTAGCGGGAGGAGGCAATGAGCAGTTCTTC
- | TRBJ1-4 | - | TRBV28 | CASSLGPEKLFF | TGTGCCAGCAGTTTAGGGCCGGAAAAACTGTTTTTT
- | TRBJ2-5 | - | TRBV25-1 | CASTIPGVGKETQYF | TGTGCCAGCACCATACCCGGGGTAGGGAAAGAGACCCAGTACTTC
- | TRBJ2-7 | - | TRBV15 | CATQRGLGSEQYF | TGTGCCACCCAGAGGGGTTTAGGATCCGAGCAGTACTTC
once | TRBJ1-1 | - | TRBV4-2 | CASSQSGGNTEAFF | TGTGCCAGCAGCCAAAGCGGTGGGAACACTGAAGCTTTCTTT
- | TRBJ2-2 | - | TRBV7-8 | CASSFSREPTGELFF | TGTGCCAGCAGCTTCTCACGGGAACCCACCGGGGAGCTGTTTTTT
- | TRBJ2-2 | - | TRBV6-1 | CASSVRQEHLAGELFF | TGTGCCAGCAGTGTCAGGCAGGAGCATCTCGCCGGGGAGCTGTTTTTT
- | TRBJ1-5 | TRBD1 | TRBV2 | CASSVPTGQGHQPQHF | TGTGCCAGCAGTGTCCCTACCGGACAGGGGCATCAGCCCCAGCATTTT
once | TRBJ2-1 | - | TRBV19 | CASSHTTVEQFF | TGTGCCAGTAGTCACACGACTGTTGAGCAGTTCTTC
- | TRBJ2-3 | TRBD1 | TRBV10-3 | CASRDRGRRPDTQYF | TGTGCCAGCAGAGACAGGGGGCGCCGTCCAGATACGCAGTATTTT
once | TRBJ2-7 | TRBD1 | TRBV18 | CASSPYRDRVTYEQYF | TGTGCCAGCTCACCTTACCGGGACAGGGTGACCTACGAGCAGTACTTC
- | TRBJ2-5 | TRBD1 | TRBV27 | CASSLQGAETQYF | TGTGCCAGCAGTTTACAGGGGGCAGAGACCCAGTACTTC
- | TRBJ2-3 | - | TRBV5-4 | CASSLSTDTQYF | TGTGCCAGCAGCTTAAGCACAGATACGCAGTATTTT
- | TRBJ2-7 | - | TRBV6-6 | CASSPLLQGSLQYF | TGTGCCAGCAGTCCACTACTACAGGGTTCGTTGCAGTACTTC
- | TRBJ2-7 | - | TRBV5-1 | CASSSATGSYEQYF | TGCGCCAGCAGCTCCGCTACAGGGTCCTACGAGCAGTACTTC